The 25 T cell receptor beta chains below were found in one sample sequenced in a study of blood T cell repertoires in COVID-19. TCRdb keeps only in-frame clones here, not all; method: immunoSEQ multiplex PCR. The data contain about 260,000 clones, 88% of them singletons. The material sequenced was PBMCs or T cells enriched from blood (not recorded which). These receptors came from a woman between 45 and 65 years old who had recovered from COVID-19.

This chain joins TRBV27 and TRBJ2-1; 7 bases align to TRBD1. The trim removed 5 bases at V and 8 bases at J, leaving 6 bases unmatched. The CDR3 has 13 residues. Per germline, CDR1 MNHEY and CDR2 SMNVEV (reference sequence). CDR3: CASSIRQGHEQFF. CDR3 bases: TGTGCCAGCAGTATCAGACAGGGCCATGAGCAGTTCTTC.

This sequence joins TRBV11-2 and TRBJ2-5; 11 nucleotides line up with TRBD2. This CDR3 is built from 17 residues. V gave up 5 bases and J gave up 4 bases; unmatched junction bases: 12. Per the germline V gene, CDR1 is SGHAT and CDR2 is FQNNGV. The CDR3 DNA sequence: TGTGCCAGCAGCCGTTGGGGGCCTAGCGGGAGGCGAGAGACCCAGTACTTC. This sequence encodes CASSRWGPSGRRETQYF.

This chain links TRBV28 with TRBJ1-5; D not certain. V lost 5 bases, J lost 2 bases, and 10 bases lay in between. Per germline, CDR1 MDHEN and CDR2 SYDVKM. This CDR3 region has 14 residues. The CDR3, as DNA: TGTGCCAGCAGTCTACAGCAGGGCAATCAGCCCCAGCATTTT. Its translation: CASSLQQGNQPQHF.

The J gene is TRBJ2-7, the V gene TRBV4-2; D is unresolved. CDR1 LGHNA and CDR2 YNFKEQ come from the germline V gene. CDR3 length: 16 amino acids. Trimming removed 1 base at V and 0 bases at J, with 13 bases between. CDR3 in DNA: TGTGCCAGCAGCCAAGTCCGAGGTAGGAGCTCCTACGAGCAGTACTTC. Protein product: CASSQVRGRSSYEQYF.

The J gene is TRBJ1-1, the V gene TRBV7-8; tentatively, D is TRBD1 (6 bases). CDR1 is SGHVS and CDR2 is FQNEAQ in the germline V gene. The CDR3 runs 13 residues. The V and J ends lost 5 bases and 8 bases respectively, with 15 bases between them. The CDR3, as DNA: TGTGCCAGCAGCCAACAGGGTTTCTCAGAAGCTTTCTTT. Residues: CASSQQGFSEAFF.

The V call is TRBV7-2, the J call TRBJ1-5; D not resolved. Trimming took off 5 bases at V and 0 bases at J, with 8 bases between the two ends. Germline CDR1 and CDR2: SGHTA and FQGNSA. The CDR3 sequence is 14 residues long. The CDR3 DNA is TGTGCCAGCAGCACCGGGATTAGCAATCAGCCCCAGCATTTT. It encodes CASSTGISNQPQHF.

This clone was counted only a few times. V is TRBV5-5 and J is TRBJ1-1; D not resolved. V was cut by 0 bases and J by 3 bases, with 6 bases left in between. CDR3 length equals 13 residues. Looked up from germline, CDR1 is SGHKS and CDR2 is YYEKEE (reference sequence). Here the CDR3 DNA reads TGTGCCAGCAGCTTGGACGGGGACACTGAAGCTTTCTTT. Its translation: CASSLDGDTEAFF.

In regard to this clone: Additional DNA sequences in this sample encode the identical CDR3. The chain is built from TRBV28 and TRBJ1-5; D possibly corresponds to TRBD1 (5 bases). The CDR3 runs to 15 residues. The germline V gene encodes CDR1 MDHEN and CDR2 SYDVKM. The V gene lost 2 bases and the J gene lost 2 bases, with 10 bases spanning the gap. The CDR3 protein is CASSLRGGRNQPQHF. Here the CDR3 DNA reads TGTGCCAGCAGTTTAAGGGGTGGACGCAATCAGCCCCAGCATTTT. Full variable domain (remainder filled in from reference TRBV28 and TRBJ1-5): DVKVTQSSRYLVKRTGEKVFLECVQDMDHENMFWYRQDPGLGLRLIYFSYDVKMKEKGDIPEGYSVSREKKERFSLILESASTNQTSMYLCASSLRGGRNQPQHFGDGTRLSIL.

V gene TRBV3-1 (or the pseudogene TRBV3-2) combines with J gene TRBJ2-3, with 7 bases lining up with TRBD1. J was trimmed by 4 bases and V by 4 bases; bases with no gene match: 2. CDR1 is LGHDT, CDR2 YNNKEL, per germline (reference sequence). The CDR3 consists of 13 residues. CDR3 amino acids: CASSRQGPDTQYF. CDR3 coding DNA: TGTGCCAGCAGCCGACAGGGCCCAGATACGCAGTATTTT.

The chain recombines TRBV18 with TRBJ2-3; D is perhaps TRBD1 (6 bases). V lost 4 bases and J 0 bases, leaving 8 bases between the germline ends. Germline V gene data show CDR1 as KGHSH and CDR2 as LQKENI. The CDR3 has 14 amino acids. The CDR3 bases are TGTGCCAGCTCACAGACAGGTAGCACAGATACGCAGTATTTT. Its protein product is CASSQTGSTDTQYF.

The chain combines TRBV27 with TRBJ2-7; 11 bases fit TRBD2. Germline lookup yields CDR1 MNHEY and CDR2 SMNVEV (reference sequence). The CDR3 runs 13 residues. V lost 6 bases to trimming and J lost 4 bases; unmatched junction nucleotides: 2. DNA for the CDR3: TGTGCCAGCAGGGGACTAGCGGCATACGAGCAGTACTTC. Its protein is CASRGLAAYEQYF.

The chain joins TRBV27 to TRBJ2-1, with D possibly TRBD2 on 5 matching bases. Looked up from germline, CDR1 is MNHEY and CDR2 is SMNVEV (reference sequence). Trimming removed 4 bases at V and 10 bases at J, with 14 bases between. The CDR3 extends over 13 amino acids. The DNA for the CDR3 is TGTGCCAGCAGTTCCCCGCGGGTAGGAGAGCAGTTCTTC. Protein sequence: CASSSPRVGEQFF.

The gene calls are TRBV30 and TRBJ2-2; D is possibly TRBD1 (6 bases). Germline lookup yields CDR1 GTSNPN and CDR2 SVGIG (reference sequence). There are 13 residues in the CDR3. Trimming removed 3 bases from V and 5 bases from J, with 10 bases in between. This CDR3 is CAWSDQGTGELFF. Written as DNA, the CDR3 is TGTGCCTGGAGCGATCAGGGGACCGGGGAGCTGTTTTTT.

The chain uses TRBV5-1 and TRBJ2-7; D might be TRBD2 (5 bases). Germline CDR1 reads SGHRS; CDR2 reads YFSETQ. The CDR3 loop spans 13 amino acids. Between the trimmed V and J ends, which lost 0 bases and 4 bases, there was a span of 8 bases. The CDR3 coding sequence is TGCGCCAGCAGCTTGGTGTCGGGGTACGAGCAGTACTTC. This gives the protein CASSLVSGYEQYF. The full variable domain, completed using reference TRBV5-1 and TRBJ2-7, is KAGVTQTPRYLIKTRGQQVTLSCSPISGHRSVSWYQQTPGQGLQFLFEYFSETQRNKGNFPGRFSGRQFSNSRSEMNVSTLELGDSALYLCASSLVSGYEQYFGPGTRLTVT.

J is TRBJ2-1 and V is TRBV5-1, with 8 bases aligning to TRBD2. V lost 0 bases to trimming and J lost 10 bases; unmatched junction nucleotides: 9. Germline loops: CDR1 SGHRS, CDR2 YFSETQ. The CDR3 consists of 15 residues. CDR3 amino acids: CASSLGPGGPVEQFF. Written as DNA, the CDR3 is TGCGCCAGCAGCTTGGGTCCGGGAGGGCCGGTGGAGCAGTTCTTC.

The count of this clone is one. The rearrangement links TRBV4-3 to TRBJ1-4; 7 positions agree with TRBD1. CDR1 is LGHNA and CDR2 is YSLEER in the germline V gene. CDR3 length: 16 residues. With V trimmed by 4 bases and J by 5 bases, 10 bases remained unmatched. This CDR3 is CASSLAGGQQNEKLFF. The CDR3, as DNA: TGCGCCAGCAGCCTAGCTGGGGGACAGCAGAATGAAAAACTGTTTTTT.

This chain links TRBV10-3 with TRBJ1-1, with 10 nucleotides matching TRBD1. CDR1 ENHRY and CDR2 SYGVKD come from the germline V gene. This CDR3 comprises 13 residues. With 4 bases clipped from V and 8 bases from J, the junction kept 4 bases outside the gene matches. The CDR3 sequence: CAISAPGQGEAFF. CDR3 nucleotide sequence: TGTGCCATCAGTGCCCCGGGACAGGGGGAAGCTTTCTTT.

V gene TRBV7-9 combines with J gene TRBJ2-7; 10 nucleotides match TRBD2. This CDR3 contains 18 residues. Germline lookup yields CDR1 SEHNR and CDR2 FQNEAQ (reference sequence). The V segment lost 0 bases and the J segment 5 bases; nucleotides outside the gene matches: 13. Here the CDR3 DNA reads TGTGCCAGCAGCTTAGCTTCCGGGCTAGCGGGAGTGCAAAACGAGCAGTACTTC. Its protein is CASSLASGLAGVQNEQYF.

The chain joins TRBV14 to TRBJ2-1; 11 positions match TRBD2. J lost 9 bases, V lost 0 bases, and 4 bases had no gene match. Germline CDR1 and CDR2: SGHDN and FVKESK. The CDR3 totals 15 residues. CDR3 DNA: TGTGCCAGCAGCCAAGAACTAGCGGGAGTATTTGAGCAGTTCTTC. Translated, it gives CASSQELAGVFEQFF.

This chain links TRBV7-9 with TRBJ1-2; D may be TRBD1 (6 bases). The V and J ends lost 5 bases and 1 base respectively, with 11 bases between them. Looked up from germline, CDR1 is SEHNR and CDR2 is FQNEAQ (reference sequence). The CDR3 is 14 residues long. The CDR3 loop reads CASSNRDNNYGYTF. The CDR3 bases are TGTGCCAGCAGCAACCGGGACAATAACTATGGCTACACCTTC.

The rearrangement links TRBV27 to TRBJ1-5; TRBD1 agrees at 9 bases. Germline CDR1 and CDR2: MNHEY and SMNVEV (reference sequence). The CDR3 runs 16 residues. After removal of 5 bases from V and 7 bases from J, the junction contained 12 bases not matched to a gene. CDR3 DNA: TGTGCCAGCAGTCTAACCGGGACAGGGTTCAGCCAGCCCCAGCATTTT. This translates into CASSLTGTGFSQPQHF.

V is TRBV6-5 and J is TRBJ1-1; 8 bases are shared with TRBD1. V lost 2 bases and J lost 2; bases outside the gene matches: 4. The CDR3 runs to 15 residues. Germline V gives CDR1 MNHEY, CDR2 SVGAGI. The CDR3 is CASSYGDRKNTEAFF. DNA for the CDR3: TGTGCCAGCAGTTACGGGGACAGGAAAAACACTGAAGCTTTCTTT.

This clone was observed a handful of times. The V call is TRBV4-3, the J call TRBJ1-1, with 11 bases identical to TRBD1. This CDR3 comprises 16 residues. Losses at the gene ends were 1 base for V and 5 bases for J; bases not matched to a gene: 6. In germline, CDR1 is LGHNA, CDR2 YSLEER. DNA for the CDR3: TGCGCCAGCAGCCAAGGGACAGGGGGCTTTTATACTGAAGCTTTCTTT. Protein product: CASSQGTGGFYTEAFF.

This clone was detected only once. This chain joins TRBV21-1 and TRBJ2-5; the DNA was not compared with TRBD1, the D call given in the table. TRBV21-1 is designated a pseudogene. This CDR3 has 15 residues. The CDR3 DNA is TGTGCCAGCAGCGTCCGGGACAGGGGCCAAGAGACCCAGTACTTC. This sequence encodes CASSVRDRGQETQYF.

This chain uses TRBV28 with TRBJ2-3, with 10 bases that match TRBD2. The CDR3 covers 17 residues. The V segment lost 3 bases and the J segment 4 bases; nucleotides outside the gene matches: 10. The germline gives CDR1 MDHEN, CDR2 SYDVKM. CDR3: CASSLFSSGRQADTQYF. The DNA for the CDR3 is TGTGCCAGCAGTTTGTTTTCTAGCGGGAGACAGGCAGATACGCAGTATTTT.